The next 19 T cell receptor beta chains were all read from a single sample in a study of CD8 T cells in ankylosing spondylitis. TCRdb passed the 5' RACE reads through MiXCR, listing each CDR3 protein once. The data hold 220,000 or so distinct CDR3 sequences, with about 10% observed a single time. Sequencing was carried out using blood, either unsorted or a sorted T cell fraction (not recorded which). The receptors were gathered from a male donor with ankylosing spondylitis or in good health (not recorded which).

This clonotype occurred many times. The rearrangement links TRBV7-3 to TRBJ1-6; tentative D call: TRBD1 (6 bases). Trimming removed 3 bases at V and 7 bases at J, with 10 bases between. CDR1 is SGHTA, CDR2 FQGTGA, per germline. The CDR3 spans 14 residues. CDR3 amino acids: CASSFQGWNSPLHF. CDR3 DNA sequence: TGTGCCAGCAGCTTTCAGGGGTGGAATTCACCCCTCCACTTT.

This clonotype was detected ten times or more. A read error may produce the germline difference seen at one junction end. CDR3 sequence reads: CASSPSRGTDTQYF. In nucleotides, the CDR3 is TGTGCTAGCAGCCCCTCGCGGGGCACAGATACGCAGTATTTT. V is TRBV7-7 and J is TRBJ2-3, with a possible D match to TRBD2 (5 bases). There are 14 residues in the CDR3. Per the germline V gene, CDR1 is SSHAT and CDR2 is FNYEAQ (reference sequence).

In the case of this clonotype: A much larger clonotype is one base distant, so this may be a read error. This chain joins TRBV7-2 and TRBJ1-3; a possible D gene is TRBD1 (5 bases). There are 17 residues in the CDR3. The germline CDR1 and CDR2 sequences are SGHTA and FQGNSA. The CDR3 nucleotides read TGTGCCAGCGGCTTACGAGGGGCTGGGAAGCCTGGAAACACCATATATTTT. This codes for CASGLRGAGKPGNTIYF.

The sample holds many counts of this clonotype. The chain joins TRBV20-1 to TRBJ2-5; D remains ambiguous. Germline-derived CDR1 and CDR2 are DFQATT and SNEGSKA (reference sequence). Trimming took off 3 bases at V and 0 bases at J, with 17 bases between the two ends. The CDR3 length is 16 residues. The CDR3 DNA follows: TGCAGTGCTAGCCCCATTAGGTTAAGCCACCAAGAGACCCAGTACTTC. The encoded protein is CSASPIRLSHQETQYF.

This clonotype was detected a few times. This chain connects TRBV12-3 or TRBV12-4 to TRBJ1-2; TRBD1 matches at 7 bases. Trimming at V came to 5 bases and at J to 4 bases, leaving 10 bases not matched to a gene. The CDR3 covers 15 residues. In nucleotides, the CDR3 is TGTGCCAGCAGTATGATGACAGGGCTCGCCTATGGCTACACCTTC. Its protein is CASSMMTGLAYGYTF.

In its sample, this clonotype was seen a few times. The CDR3 protein is CSALQTGKSYEQYF. The CDR3 DNA follows: TGCAGTGCTCTCCAGACAGGGAAATCCTACGAGCAGTACTTC. The chain employs TRBV20-1 and TRBJ2-7, with 7 bases that match TRBD1. V shed 5 bases and J 1 base; nucleotides not matched to a gene: 8. Germline V gene sequence: CDR1 DFQATT, CDR2 SNEGSKA (reference sequence). CDR3 length: 14 amino acids.

The chain carries TRBV12-3 or TRBV12-4 and TRBJ2-7; the D gene is possibly TRBD1 (5 bases). V lost 4 bases and J 2 bases, leaving 6 bases between the germline ends. This CDR3 is 12 amino acids long. The CDR3 DNA is TGTGCCAGCAGTTCAGGGACCTACGAGCAGTACTTC. Its protein is CASSSGTYEQYF.

This clonotype was seen ten or more times. The chain combines TRBV29-1 with TRBJ1-4, with D tentatively TRBD1 (6 bases). CDR3 length: 12 residues. Germline CDR1 SQVTM, CDR2 ANQGSEA. Trimming took 6 bases from V and 5 from J, leaving 10 bases between them. The CDR3 spells CSVWTANEKLFF. The CDR3 DNA reads TGCAGCGTCTGGACAGCGAATGAAAAACTGTTTTTT.

This clonotype has ten or more counts. This chain joins TRBV24-1 and TRBJ2-2; D uncertain. Germline lookup yields CDR1 KGHDR and CDR2 SFDVKD. The V gene lost 0 bases and the J gene lost 0 bases, with 4 bases spanning the gap. This CDR3 spans 15 amino acids. The CDR3 DNA reads as TGTGCCACCAGTGATTTGGCAGCGAACACCGGGGAGCTGTTTTTT. Its translation is CATSDLAANTGELFF.

This rearrangement joins TRBV20-1 to TRBJ2-1, with a tentative D call TRBD2 (7 bases). The CDR3 runs to 15 residues. In germline, CDR1 is DFQATT, CDR2 SNEGSKA (reference sequence). V shed 8 bases and J shed 3 bases, with 20 bases lying between them. The CDR3 DNA follows: TGCAGTCCAAAAGACGGGGGGCGAGGCTACAATGAGCAGTTCTTC. This translates into CSPKDGGRGYNEQFF.

This clonotype was counted at least ten times. This CDR3 is CASSQEFGSGGSYNEQFF. CDR3 nucleotides: TGTGCCAGCAGCCAAGAGTTCGGTAGCGGGGGATCCTACAATGAGCAGTTCTTC. J is TRBJ2-1 and V is TRBV14, with 9 bases aligning to TRBD2. This CDR3 contains 18 residues. CDR1 is SGHDN and CDR2 is FVKESK in the germline V gene. V gave up 0 bases and J gave up 1 base; unmatched junction bases: 7. Drawing the rest from reference TRBV14 and TRBJ2-1, the complete variable domain is EAGVTQFPSHSVIEKGQTVTLRCDPISGHDNLYWYRRVMGKEIKFLLHFVKESKQDESGMPNNRFLAERTGGTYSTLKVQPAELEDSGVYFCASSQEFGSGGSYNEQFFGPGTRLTVL.

This clonotype was counted at least ten times. V usage is TRBV29-1 and J usage is TRBJ2-7; 8 nucleotides align to TRBD1. Germline CDR1 SQVTM, CDR2 ANQGSEA. There are 15 residues in the CDR3. V trimming: 5 bases; J trimming: 2 bases; junction bases outside the gene matches: 11. CDR3 loop: CSVRGISQGAYEQYF. Here the CDR3 DNA reads TGCAGCGTTCGCGGCATCTCACAGGGGGCCTACGAGCAGTACTTC.

This clonotype was observed many times. The chain is built from TRBV20-1 and TRBJ2-5; D gene unclear. The V end was cut by 0 bases, the J end by 5 bases, with 10 bases between. This CDR3 is 13 amino acids long. Germline V gene data show CDR1 as DFQATT and CDR2 as SNEGSKA (reference sequence). The CDR3 nucleotides read TGCAGTGCTAGAGACAGATTGGGGGAGACCCAGTACTTC. Translation gives CSARDRLGETQYF.

This clonotype was picked up many times. V usage is TRBV21-1 and J usage is TRBJ2-1; the table names TRBD2, a call not compared with the DNA. TRBV21-1 has pseudogene status. The CDR3 extends over 23 amino acids. The CDR3 loop is CASSKGPTGQRARTGPLDGEQFF. The CDR3 region has the DNA TGTGCCAGCAGCAAAGGGCCAACGGGTCAAAGGGCCCGGACGGGCCCCTTAGATGGTGAGCAGTTCTTC.

This clonotype was seen many times. The chain recombines TRBV5-6 with TRBJ2-1; 7 bases line up with TRBD1. Per germline, CDR1 SGHDT and CDR2 YYEEEE. The CDR3 contains 13 residues. Trimming cost V 0 bases and J 8 bases; bases outside gene matches: 2. The CDR3: CASSLEGAYEQFF. The CDR3 DNA reads TGTGCCAGCAGCTTGGAGGGGGCGTATGAGCAGTTCTTC.

This clonotype was found a few times. This sequence joins TRBV3-1 and TRBJ1-4; D may be TRBD1 (6 bases). Germline CDR1 and CDR2: LGHDT and YNNKEL (reference sequence). This CDR3 has 14 amino acids. Deletions cut 0 bases from V and 8 bases from J, with 10 bases between. The CDR3 loop reads CASSQDSRGEKLFF. DNA for the CDR3: TGTGCCAGCAGCCAAGATAGCAGGGGAGAAAAACTGTTTTTT.

This clonotype was seen at least ten times. This chain connects TRBV5-1 to TRBJ1-5, with TRBD1 matching over 9 bases. V gave up 0 bases and J gave up 6 bases; unmatched junction bases: 1. The CDR3 sequence is 14 residues long. CDR1 and CDR2 from the germline V gene are SGHRS and YFSETQ. CDR3 DNA sequence: TGCGCCAGCAGCTTGGGGGGACAGGGTCAGCCCCAGCATTTT. This codes for CASSLGGQGQPQHF.

This clonotype was detected ten times or more. The chain has TRBV20-1 and TRBJ2-5, with D maybe TRBD1 (6 bases). V lost 1 base and J 4 bases, leaving 13 bases between the germline ends. CDR1 is DFQATT, CDR2 SNEGSKA, per germline (reference sequence). The CDR3 contains 14 residues. This CDR3 reads CSARVTGIGETQYF. The CDR3 nucleotides read TGCAGTGCTAGAGTCACAGGGATCGGAGAGACCCAGTACTTC.

This clonotype was recorded a few times. This sequence joins TRBV20-1 and TRBJ2-2, with D hard to call. The length of the CDR3 is 16 residues. V dropped 1 base and J dropped 4 bases, with 16 bases sitting between them. Per the germline V gene, CDR1 is DFQATT and CDR2 is SNEGSKA (reference sequence). The CDR3 reads CSARGSGPGVTGELFF. The DNA for the CDR3 is TGCAGTGCTAGAGGATCTGGCCCTGGGGTCACCGGGGAGCTGTTTTTT.